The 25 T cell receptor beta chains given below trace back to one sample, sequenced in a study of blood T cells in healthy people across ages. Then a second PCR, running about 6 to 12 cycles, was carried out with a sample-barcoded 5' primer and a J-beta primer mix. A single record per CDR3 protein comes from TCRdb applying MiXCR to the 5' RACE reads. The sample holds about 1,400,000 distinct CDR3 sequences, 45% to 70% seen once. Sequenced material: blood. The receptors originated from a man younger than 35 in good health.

In DNA, the CDR3 is TGTGCCAGCAGTCCACTGTGGACTATTATCAATGAGCAGTTCTTC. Translation: CASSPLWTIINEQFF. This chain joins TRBV28 and TRBJ2-1; tentatively, D is TRBD2 (6 bases). Per germline, CDR1 MDHEN and CDR2 SYDVKM. CDR3 length: 15 residues. Trimming took off 5 bases at V and 6 bases at J, with 17 bases between the two ends.

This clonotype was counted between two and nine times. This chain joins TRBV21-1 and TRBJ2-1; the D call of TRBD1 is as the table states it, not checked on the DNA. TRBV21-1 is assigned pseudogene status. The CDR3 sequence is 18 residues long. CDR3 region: CASSKKEDRGRPYNEQFF. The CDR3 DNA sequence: TGTGCCAGCAGCAAAAAAGAGGACAGGGGGCGTCCCTACAATGAGCAGTTCTTC.

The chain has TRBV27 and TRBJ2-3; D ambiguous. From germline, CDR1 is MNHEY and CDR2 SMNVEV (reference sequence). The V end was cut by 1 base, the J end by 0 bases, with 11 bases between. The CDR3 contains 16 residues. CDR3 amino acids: CASSLFPLRSTDTQYF. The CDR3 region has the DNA TGTGCCAGCAGTTTATTTCCCCTCCGGAGCACAGATACGCAGTATTTT.

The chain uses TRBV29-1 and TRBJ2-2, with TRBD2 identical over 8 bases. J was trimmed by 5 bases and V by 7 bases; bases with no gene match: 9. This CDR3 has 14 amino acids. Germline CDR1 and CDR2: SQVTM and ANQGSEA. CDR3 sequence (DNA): TGCAGCGCCTTAAGCGGGAGAGGGACCGGGGAGCTGTTTTTT. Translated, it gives CSALSGRGTGELFF.

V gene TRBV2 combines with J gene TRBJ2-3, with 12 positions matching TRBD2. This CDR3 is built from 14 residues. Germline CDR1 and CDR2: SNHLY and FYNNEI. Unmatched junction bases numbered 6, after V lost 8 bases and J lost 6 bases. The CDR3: CASETSGGGDTQYF. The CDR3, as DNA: TGTGCCAGCGAGACTAGCGGGGGTGGTGATACGCAGTATTTT.

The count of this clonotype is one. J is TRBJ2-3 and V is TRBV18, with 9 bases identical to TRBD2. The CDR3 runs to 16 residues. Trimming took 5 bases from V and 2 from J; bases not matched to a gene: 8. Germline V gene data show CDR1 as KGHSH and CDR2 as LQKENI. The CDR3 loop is CASSTLAGGDTDTQYF. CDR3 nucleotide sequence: TGTGCCAGCTCAACACTAGCGGGCGGGGACACAGATACGCAGTATTTT.

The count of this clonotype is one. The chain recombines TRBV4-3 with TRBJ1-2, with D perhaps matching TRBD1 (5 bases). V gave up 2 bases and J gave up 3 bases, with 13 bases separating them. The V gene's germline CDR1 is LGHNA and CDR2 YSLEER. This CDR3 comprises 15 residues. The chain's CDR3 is CASSQTQGRHYGYTF. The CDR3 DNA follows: TGCGCCAGCAGCCAAACCCAGGGACGGCACTATGGCTACACCTTC.

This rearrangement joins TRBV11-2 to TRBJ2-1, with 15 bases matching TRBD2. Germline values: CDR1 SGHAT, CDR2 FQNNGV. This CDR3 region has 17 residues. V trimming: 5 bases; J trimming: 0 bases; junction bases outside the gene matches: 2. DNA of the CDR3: TGTGCCAGCAGCGGGACTAGCGGGGGGAGCTCCTACAATGAGCAGTTCTTC. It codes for CASSGTSGGSSYNEQFF.

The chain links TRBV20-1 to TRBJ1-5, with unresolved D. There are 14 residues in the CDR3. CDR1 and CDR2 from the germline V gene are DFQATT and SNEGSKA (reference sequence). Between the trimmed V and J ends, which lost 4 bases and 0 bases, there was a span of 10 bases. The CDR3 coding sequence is TGCAGTGCTACGAACACAGATAGCAATCAGCCCCAGCATTTT. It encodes CSATNTDSNQPQHF.

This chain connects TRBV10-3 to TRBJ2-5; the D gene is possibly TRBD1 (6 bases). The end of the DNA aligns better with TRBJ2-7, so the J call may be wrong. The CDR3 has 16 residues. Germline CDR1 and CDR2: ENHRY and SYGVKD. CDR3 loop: CAISDSGTPGEHEQYF. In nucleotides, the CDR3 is TGTGCCATCAGTGACTCTGGGACACCCGGGGAGCACGAGCAGTACTTC.

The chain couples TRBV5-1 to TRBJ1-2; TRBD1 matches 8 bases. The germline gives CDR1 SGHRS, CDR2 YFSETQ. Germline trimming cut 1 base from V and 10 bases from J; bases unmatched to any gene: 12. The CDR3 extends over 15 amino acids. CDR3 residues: CASSLRPGGETPYTF. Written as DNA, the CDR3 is TGCGCCAGCAGCTTGCGACCAGGGGGCGAGACGCCCTACACCTTC.

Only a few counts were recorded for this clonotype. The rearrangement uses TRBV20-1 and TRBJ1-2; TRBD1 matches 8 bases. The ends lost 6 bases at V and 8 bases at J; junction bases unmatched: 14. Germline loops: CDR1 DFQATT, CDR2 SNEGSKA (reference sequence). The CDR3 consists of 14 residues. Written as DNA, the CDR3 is TGCAGTGCAAACGTGGTGCAGGGGGCGCACGGCTACACCTTC. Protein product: CSANVVQGAHGYTF.

The CDR3: CASSIALKGDSYEQYF. CDR3 nucleotide sequence: TGTGCCAGTAGTATAGCCCTGAAGGGGGACTCCTACGAGCAGTACTTC. The V and J genes are TRBV19 and TRBJ2-7; TRBD1 might be the D (6 bases). Germline CDR1 LNHDA, CDR2 SQIVND (reference sequence). This CDR3 has 16 residues. The V and J ends lost 1 base and 0 bases respectively, with 13 bases between them.

CDR3 protein: CSAGRDRLYGYTF. CDR3 sequence (DNA): TGCAGTGCGGGCCGGGACAGACTTTATGGCTACACCTTC. The rearrangement links TRBV20-1 to TRBJ1-2, with TRBD1 matching over 7 bases. The germline CDR1 and CDR2 sequences are DFQATT and SNEGSKA (reference sequence). This CDR3 comprises 13 residues. Trimming cost V 6 bases and J 5 bases; bases outside gene matches: 9.

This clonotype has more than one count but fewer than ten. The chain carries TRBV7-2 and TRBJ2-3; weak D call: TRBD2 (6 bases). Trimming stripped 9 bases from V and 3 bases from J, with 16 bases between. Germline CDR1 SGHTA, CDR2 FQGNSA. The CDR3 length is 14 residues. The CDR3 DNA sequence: TGTGCCAGTAGCCCCACGACTAGAACAGATACGCAGTATTTT. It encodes CASSPTTRTDTQYF.

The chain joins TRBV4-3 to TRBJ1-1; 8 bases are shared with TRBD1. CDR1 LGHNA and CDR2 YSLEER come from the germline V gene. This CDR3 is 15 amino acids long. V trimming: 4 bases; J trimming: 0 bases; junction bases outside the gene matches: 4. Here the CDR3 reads CASSRQGSMNTEAFF. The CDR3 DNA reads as TGCGCCAGCAGCCGACAGGGGTCTATGAACACTGAAGCTTTCTTT.

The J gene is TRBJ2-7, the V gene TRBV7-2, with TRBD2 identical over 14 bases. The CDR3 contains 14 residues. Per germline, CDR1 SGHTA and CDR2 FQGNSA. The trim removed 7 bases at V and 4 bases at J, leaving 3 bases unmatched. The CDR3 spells CASNRLAGGYEQYF. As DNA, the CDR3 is TGTGCCAGCAACCGACTAGCGGGAGGGTACGAGCAGTACTTC.

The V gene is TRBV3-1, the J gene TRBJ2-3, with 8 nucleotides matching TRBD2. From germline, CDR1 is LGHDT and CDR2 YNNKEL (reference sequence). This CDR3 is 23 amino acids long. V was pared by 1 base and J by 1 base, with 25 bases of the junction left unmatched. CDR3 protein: CASSQVVLSAKAGGGHRTDTQYF. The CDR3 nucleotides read TGTGCCAGCAGCCAAGTCGTTCTTTCGGCCAAGGCAGGCGGGGGGCACCGCACAGATACGCAGTATTTT.

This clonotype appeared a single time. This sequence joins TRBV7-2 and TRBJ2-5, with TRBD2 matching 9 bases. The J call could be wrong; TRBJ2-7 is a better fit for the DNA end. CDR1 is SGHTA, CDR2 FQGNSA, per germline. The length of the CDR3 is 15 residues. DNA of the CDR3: TGTGCCAGCAGCTTATTGGGCGGGGGGGACTACGAGCAGTACTTC. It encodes CASSLLGGGDYEQYF.

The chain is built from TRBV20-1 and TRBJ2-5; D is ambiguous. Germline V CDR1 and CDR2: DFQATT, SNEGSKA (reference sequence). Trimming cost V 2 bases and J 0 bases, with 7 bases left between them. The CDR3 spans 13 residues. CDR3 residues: CSARLANQETQYF. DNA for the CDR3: TGCAGTGCTAGATTGGCAAACCAAGAGACCCAGTACTTC.

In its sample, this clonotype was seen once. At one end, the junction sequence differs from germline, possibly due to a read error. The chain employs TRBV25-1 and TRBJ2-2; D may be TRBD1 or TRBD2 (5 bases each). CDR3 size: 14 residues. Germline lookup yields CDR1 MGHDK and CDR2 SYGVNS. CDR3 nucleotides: TGTGCCAGCAGTGAAGTAGGGTATTCCAGGGAGCTGTTCTTT. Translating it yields CASSEVGYSRELFF.

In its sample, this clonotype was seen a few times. CDR3 in amino acids: CSVEDGRFENIQYF. The CDR3 DNA sequence: TGCAGCGTTGAAGATGGGAGGTTTGAAAACATTCAGTACTTC. The chain is built from TRBV29-1 and TRBJ2-4; weak D call: TRBD2 (6 bases). Germline V CDR1 and CDR2: SQVTM, ANQGSEA. The germline V and J ends were trimmed by 0 bases and 5 bases, with 11 bases remaining between them. CDR3 length: 14 amino acids.

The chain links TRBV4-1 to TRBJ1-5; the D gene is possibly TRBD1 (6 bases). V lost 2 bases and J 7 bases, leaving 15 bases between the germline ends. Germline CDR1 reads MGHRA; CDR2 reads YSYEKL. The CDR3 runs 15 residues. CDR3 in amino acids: CASSQPNQGQQPQHF. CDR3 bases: TGCGCCAGCAGCCAACCGAACCAGGGACAACAGCCCCAGCATTTT.

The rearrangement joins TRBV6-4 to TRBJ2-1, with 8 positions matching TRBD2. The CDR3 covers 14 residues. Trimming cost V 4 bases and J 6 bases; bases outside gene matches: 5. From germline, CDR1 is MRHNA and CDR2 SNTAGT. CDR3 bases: TGTGCCAGCAGTGTAACGGGGGGGCTCAATGAGCAGTTCTTC. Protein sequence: CASSVTGGLNEQFF.

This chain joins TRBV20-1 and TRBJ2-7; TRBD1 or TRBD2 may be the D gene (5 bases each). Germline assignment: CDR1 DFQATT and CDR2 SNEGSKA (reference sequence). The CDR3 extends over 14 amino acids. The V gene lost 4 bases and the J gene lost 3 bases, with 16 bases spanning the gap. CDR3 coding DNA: TGCAGTGCTAAGAGGGCAGGGATGGGCTACGAGCAGTACTTC. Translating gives CSAKRAGMGYEQYF.